This is a list of T cell receptor beta chains from one sample in a study of T-cell reconstitution after alpha-beta-depleted transplantation in children. TCRdb ran MiXCR on the PCR reads and lists one entry per CDR3 protein. The sample contains about 980,000 distinct CDR3 sequences, 25% to 30% of which appear only once. The input for sequencing was PBMCs, mostly from graft donor cells, taken 360 days after TCRalphabeta/CD19-depleted stem cell transplant. All receptors come from a boy younger than two who had a stem cell transplant for SCID, so the T cells may come from the graft donor. Each CDR3 is given with its conserved first and last residue. The order of the fields is clone size, D gene, V gene, J gene, CDR3 protein, CDR3 DNA. A D gene is named only where the DNA matches it firmly. Size is stated for part of the rows, as once, few or many counts, or as a class when the clone is expanded.

>few|.|TRBV6-1|TRBJ1-1
CASSLDSTEEAFF
TGTGCCAGCAGTCTTGACAGTACCGAGGAAGCTTTCTTT
>.|.|TRBV7-8|TRBJ2-3
CASSLGVGWTPSTDTQYF
TGTGCCAGCAGCCTTGGGGTAGGATGGACACCCAGCACAGATACGCAGTATTTT
>few|.|TRBV15|TRBJ2-5
CATSRDLRTGETQYF
TGTGCCACCAGCAGAGATCTGAGGACGGGAGAGACCCAGTACTTC
>.|.|TRBV20-1|TRBJ2-7
CSAQPWDLTYEQYF
TGCAGTGCCCAACCCTGGGACCTCACCTACGAGCAGTACTTC
>.|.|TRBV4-3|TRBJ2-7
CASSQVHTYSYEQYF
TGCGCCAGCAGCCAAGTGCACACCTACTCCTACGAGCAGTACTTC
>few|.|TRBV29-1|TRBJ1-1
CSGANWGDTEAFF
TGCAGCGGGGCAAATTGGGGGGACACTGAAGCTTTCTTT
>.|TRBD1|TRBV28|TRBJ1-5
CASSPGDSSNQPQHF
TGTGCCAGCAGCCCAGGGGACAGTAGCAATCAGCCCCAGCATTTT
>few|.|TRBV12-3/TRBV12-4|TRBJ1-1
CASSPPKGNTEAFF
TGTGCCAGCAGTCCCCCCAAGGGTAACACTGAAGCTTTCTTT
>few|.|TRBV28|TRBJ1-5
CASRSFPQPQHF
TGTGCCAGCAGGTCATTCCCTCAGCCCCAGCATTTT
>few|.|TRBV7-9|TRBJ2-1
CASSRGGTYNEQFF
TGTGCCAGCAGCCGAGGGGGGACCTACAATGAGCAGTTCTTC
>few|.|TRBV20-1|TRBJ2-3
CSARDRGPDGVDTQYF
TGCAGTGCTAGAGATCGGGGTCCCGACGGGGTAGATACGCAGTATTTT
>.|TRBD1|TRBV2|TRBJ1-1
CASRDRGLSNTEAFF
TGTGCCAGCAGGGACAGGGGGTTGTCAAACACTGAAGCTTTCTTT
>once|.|TRBV6-1|TRBJ2-2
CASSAIGPQNTGELFF
TGTGCCAGCAGTGCCATTGGGCCACAGAACACCGGGGAGCTGTTTTTT
>.|.|TRBV5-4|TRBJ1-2
CASSLGRDILYGYTF
TGTGCCAGCAGCTTGGGTCGGGACATACTCTATGGCTACACCTTC
>.|.|TRBV5-1|TRBJ2-4
CASSLGPPTKNIQYF
TGCGCCAGCAGCTTGGGACCGCCTACCAAAAACATTCAGTACTTC
>once|TRBD2|TRBV11-2|TRBJ2-3
CASSSGLANTDTQYF
TGTGCCAGCAGCTCGGGACTAGCCAACACAGATACGCAGTATTTT
>few|TRBD1|TRBV6-1|TRBJ2-7
CASRKQGPYEQYF
TGTGCCAGCCGAAAACAGGGGCCCTACGAGCAGTACTTC
>few|TRBD1|TRBV12-3/TRBV12-4|TRBJ1-5
CASSLQGAQPQHF
TGTGCCAGCAGTTTACAGGGGGCTCAGCCCCAGCATTTT
>.|.|TRBV5-1|TRBJ2-2
CASTPTRESTGELFF
TGCGCCAGCACCCCGACCCGAGAAAGTACCGGGGAGCTGTTTTTT
>few|.|TRBV29-1|TRBJ2-5
CSAAFQETQYF
TGCAGCGCCGCCTTTCAAGAGACCCAGTACTTC
>many|.|TRBV5-1|TRBJ2-7
CASRAGTKTYEQYF
TGCGCCAGCCGGGCCGGGACGAAAACCTACGAGCAGTACTTC
>.|.|TRBV4-1|TRBJ2-2
CASSQERGVGTGELFF
TGCGCCAGCAGCCAAGAAAGGGGGGTCGGCACCGGGGAGCTGTTTTTT